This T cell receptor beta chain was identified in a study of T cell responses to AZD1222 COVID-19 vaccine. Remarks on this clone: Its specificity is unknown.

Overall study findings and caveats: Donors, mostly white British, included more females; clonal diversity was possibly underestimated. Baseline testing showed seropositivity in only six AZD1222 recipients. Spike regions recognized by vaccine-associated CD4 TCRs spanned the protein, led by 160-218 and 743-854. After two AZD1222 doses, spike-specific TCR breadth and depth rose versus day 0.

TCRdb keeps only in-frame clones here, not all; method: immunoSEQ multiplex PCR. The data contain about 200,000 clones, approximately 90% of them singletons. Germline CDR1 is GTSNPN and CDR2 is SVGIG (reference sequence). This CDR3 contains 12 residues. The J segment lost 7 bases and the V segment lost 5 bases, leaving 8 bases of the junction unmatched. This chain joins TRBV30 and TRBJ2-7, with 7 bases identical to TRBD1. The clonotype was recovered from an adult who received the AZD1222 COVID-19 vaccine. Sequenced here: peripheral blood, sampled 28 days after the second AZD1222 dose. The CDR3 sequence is CAWEGARWEQYF. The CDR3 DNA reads TGTGCCTGGGAGGGGGCCCGGTGGGAGCAGTACTTC. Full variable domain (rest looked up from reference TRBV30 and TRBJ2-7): SQTIHQWPATLVQPVGSPLSLECTVEGTSNPNLYWYRQAAGRGLQLLFYSVGIGQISSEVPQNLSASRPQDRQFILSSKKLLLSDSGFYLCAWEGARWEQYFGPGTRLTVT.